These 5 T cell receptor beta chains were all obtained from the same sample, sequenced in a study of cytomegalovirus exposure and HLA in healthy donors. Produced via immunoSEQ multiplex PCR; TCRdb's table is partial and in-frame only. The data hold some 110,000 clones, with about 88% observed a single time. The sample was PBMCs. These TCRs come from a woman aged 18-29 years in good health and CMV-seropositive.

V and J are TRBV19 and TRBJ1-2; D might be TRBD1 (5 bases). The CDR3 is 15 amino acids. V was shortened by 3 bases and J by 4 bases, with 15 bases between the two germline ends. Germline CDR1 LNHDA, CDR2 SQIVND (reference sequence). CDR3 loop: CASSIQGLGVYGYTF. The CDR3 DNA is TGTGCCAGTAGTATTCAGGGACTAGGCGTCTATGGCTACACCTTC.

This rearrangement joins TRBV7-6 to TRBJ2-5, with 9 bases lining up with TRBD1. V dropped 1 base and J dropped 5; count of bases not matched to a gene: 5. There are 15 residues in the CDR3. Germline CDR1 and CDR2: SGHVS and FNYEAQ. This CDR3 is CASSLGTGAKETQYF. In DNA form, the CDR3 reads TGTGCCAGCAGCTTAGGGACAGGGGCAAAGGAGACCCAGTACTTC.

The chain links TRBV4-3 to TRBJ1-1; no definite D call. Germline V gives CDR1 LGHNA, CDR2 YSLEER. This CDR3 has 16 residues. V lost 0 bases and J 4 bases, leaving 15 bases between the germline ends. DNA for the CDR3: TGCGCCAGCAGCCAAGATTTCCGGGTGACGATCACTGAAGCTTTCTTT. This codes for CASSQDFRVTITEAFF.

The CDR3 here is CASSLSNLATGDNEQFF. Written as DNA, the CDR3 is TGCGCCAGCAGCCTCTCTAACCTAGCTACGGGAGACAATGAGCAGTTCTTC. The chain recombines TRBV4-1 with TRBJ2-1; D may be TRBD2 (6 bases). CDR1 is MGHRA, CDR2 YSYEKL, per germline. V gave up 4 bases and J gave up 5 bases, with 21 bases separating them. The CDR3 consists of 17 residues.

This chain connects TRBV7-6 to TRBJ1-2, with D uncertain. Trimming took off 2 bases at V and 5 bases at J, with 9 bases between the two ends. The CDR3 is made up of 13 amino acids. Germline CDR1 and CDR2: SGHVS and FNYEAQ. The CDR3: CASSLHEEYGYTF. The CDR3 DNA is TGTGCCAGCAGCTTACACGAGGAGTATGGCTACACCTTC.